These 27 T cell receptor beta chains came from one sample sequenced in a study of cytomegalovirus exposure and HLA in healthy donors. PCR amplification relied on 60 Vbeta primers (plus 13 Jbeta primers). Profiling relied on immunoSEQ multiplex PCR, and the TCRdb table lists in-frame clones only, not all of them. The data contain around 150,000 clones, around 76% of them singletons. Material for sequencing was PBMCs. The receptors derive from a female donor in good health and CMV-seronegative.

The chain couples TRBV14 to TRBJ1-6; D is perhaps TRBD1 (6 bases). This CDR3 has 16 residues. Germline CDR1 SGHDN, CDR2 FVKESK. V lost 4 bases to trimming and J lost 5 bases, with 15 bases between them. CDR3 amino acids: CASSRLRGGNNSPLHF. CDR3 bases: TGTGCCAGCAGCCGCCTCAGAGGGGGAAATAATTCACCCCTCCACTTT. Full variable domain (missing parts from reference TRBV14 and TRBJ1-6): EAGVTQFPSHSVIEKGQTVTLRCDPISGHDNLYWYRRVMGKEIKFLLHFVKESKQDESGMPNNRFLAERTGGTYSTLKVQPAELEDSGVYFCASSRLRGGNNSPLHFGNGTRLTVT.

This chain joins TRBV29-1 and TRBJ1-2, with 7 bases identical to TRBD1. The V gene end was trimmed by 5 bases and the J gene end by 6 bases; junction bases not matched to a gene: 3. Germline CDR1 is SQVTM and CDR2 is ANQGSEA. The CDR3 is 11 amino acids. The CDR3: CSVSGGNGYTF. Written as DNA, the CDR3 is TGCAGCGTTTCAGGGGGTAATGGCTACACCTTC.

The gene calls are TRBV6-6 and TRBJ2-5; D may be TRBD2 (6 bases). The DNA end is a closer match to TRBJ2-7, so the J assignment may be wrong. CDR1 is MNHNY, CDR2 SVGAGI, per germline (reference sequence). The CDR3 is made up of 13 amino acids. Written as DNA, the CDR3 is TGTGCCAGCAGGGGGACTGGGACCGACGAGCAGTACTTC. This encodes CASRGTGTDEQYF.

About this clone: An end of the junction differs from the germline gene, which may be a read error. The rearrangement uses TRBV7-9 and TRBJ2-7; D may be TRBD1 (5 bases). The CDR3 is 13 amino acids. Germline loops: CDR1 SEHNR, CDR2 FQNEAQ (reference sequence). The CDR3 loop reads CSSSAHRSYEQYF. CDR3 sequence (DNA): TGTTCCAGCAGCGCCCACAGGTCCTACGAGCAGTACTTC.

This chain joins TRBV27 and TRBJ2-1; D is unclear. From germline, CDR1 is MNHEY and CDR2 SMNVEV (reference sequence). The CDR3 totals 14 residues. Deletions cut 3 bases from V and 6 bases from J, with 12 bases between. Here the CDR3 DNA reads TGTGCCAGCAGTTTCTTTGGCAGGTCCAATGAGCAGTTCTTC. This translates into CASSFFGRSNEQFF.

This chain joins TRBV29-1 and TRBJ1-5; a weak D match, TRBD1 (6 bases). The V end was cut by 6 bases, the J end by 5 bases, with 14 bases between. There are 13 residues in the CDR3. Germline values: CDR1 SQVTM, CDR2 ANQGSEA. CDR3 loop: CSVSTGLDQPQHF. CDR3 nucleotides: TGCAGCGTCTCCACAGGGCTCGATCAGCCCCAGCATTTT.

As to this clone: Other DNA sequences in the sample encode the same CDR3. The CDR3 nucleotides read TGTGCCAGTAGTATCGGCGGGAACACTGAAGCTTTCTTT. Protein product: CASSIGGNTEAFF. The chain couples TRBV19 to TRBJ1-1; D is unclear. CDR1 and CDR2 (germline): LNHDA, SQIVND (reference sequence). CDR3 length equals 13 residues. The V gene lost 3 bases and the J gene lost 1 base, with 6 bases spanning the gap.

The genes are TRBV11-3 and TRBJ1-1; D unresolved. V lost 4 bases and J 3 bases, leaving 6 bases between the germline ends. The length of the CDR3 is 12 residues. From germline, CDR1 is SGHNT and CDR2 YENEEA. The CDR3 bases are TGTGCCAGCAGCTCCCGGGACACTGAAGCTTTCTTT. It encodes CASSSRDTEAFF.

This CDR3 is CASSLTLASGRGRRAPDTQYF. The CDR3 nucleotides are TGTGCCAGCAGCTTAACGCTTGCCAGCGGGAGGGGCCGTCGGGCCCCAGATACGCAGTATTTT. The chain combines TRBV7-3 with TRBJ2-3, with TRBD2 matching over 10 bases. This CDR3 has 21 residues. J was trimmed by 4 bases and V by 0 bases; bases with no gene match: 19. CDR1 is SGHTA and CDR2 is FQGTGA in the germline V gene.

CDR3: CASSQARGPERNTIYF. CDR3 bases: TGCGCCAGCAGCCAAGCGCGGGGGCCGGAGAGAAACACCATATATTTT. This sequence joins TRBV4-1 and TRBJ1-3; perhaps TRBD1 as D (6 bases). V was trimmed by 1 base and J by 5 bases, leaving 15 bases between them. Germline loops: CDR1 MGHRA, CDR2 YSYEKL. This CDR3 spans 16 amino acids.

The genes are TRBV4-1 and TRBJ2-1; 11 bases line up with TRBD2. Germline CDR1 and CDR2: MGHRA and YSYEKL. Germline trimming cut 0 bases from V and 9 bases from J; bases unmatched to any gene: 16. The CDR3 covers 19 residues. CDR3 region: CASSQDARKGLAVRGEQFF. The CDR3 nucleotides are TGCGCCAGCAGCCAAGATGCGCGTAAGGGACTAGCGGTCCGCGGTGAGCAGTTCTTC.

This sequence joins TRBV19 and TRBJ2-5; 13 bases match TRBD2. CDR1 is LNHDA and CDR2 is SQIVND in the germline V gene (reference sequence). The junction had 4 bases not matched to a gene; V was cut back by 5 bases and J by 4 bases. CDR3 size: 15 residues. CDR3 sequence: CASSPRLAGGETQYF. The CDR3 nucleotides read TGTGCCAGTAGTCCCCGACTAGCGGGAGGAGAGACCCAGTACTTC.

This clone was recorded once. The V and J genes are TRBV5-1 and TRBJ2-5, with D maybe TRBD1 (6 bases). V was pared by 2 bases and J by 5 bases, with 10 bases between. CDR1 SGHRS and CDR2 YFSETQ come from the germline V gene. The CDR3 is made up of 13 amino acids. This chain's CDR3 is CASSFLGAETQYF. CDR3 nucleotide sequence: TGCGCCAGCAGCTTTTTGGGGGCGGAGACCCAGTACTTC.

The chain carries TRBV2 and TRBJ2-3; TRBD1 might be the D (8 bases). Germline assignment: CDR1 SNHLY and CDR2 FYNNEI. The CDR3 contains 13 residues. Trimming pared 7 bases from V and 5 bases from J, leaving 13 bases between. As DNA, the CDR3 is TGTGCCAGCAAGGACAGGGAGGGAGATACGCAGTATTTT. This codes for CASKDREGDTQYF.

The rearrangement links TRBV7-3 to TRBJ2-1; 9 positions agree with TRBD2. The germline gives CDR1 SGHTA, CDR2 FQGTGA. With V trimmed by 5 bases and J by 7 bases, 12 bases remained unmatched. The CDR3 totals 16 residues. CDR3: CASSPLIGAGGNEQFF. The CDR3 region has the DNA TGTGCCAGCAGCCCACTTATAGGGGCGGGAGGGAATGAGCAGTTCTTC.

The V and J genes are TRBV4-1 and TRBJ1-3, with a tentative D call TRBD1 (6 bases). The germline V gene has CDR1 MGHRA and CDR2 YSYEKL. Trimming left V 1 base short and J 2 bases short, with 12 bases between. CDR3 length: 16 residues. The CDR3 DNA reads TGCGCCAGCAGCCAAGGCCCCAGGGGACCTGGAAACACCATATATTTT. Protein sequence: CASSQGPRGPGNTIYF.

This clone has only a few counts. The V gene is TRBV7-3, the J gene TRBJ2-1; TRBD2 agrees at 14 bases. CDR3 length equals 15 residues. The germline V gene has CDR1 SGHTA and CDR2 FQGTGA. J lost 1 base, V lost 8 bases, and 1 base had no gene match. The CDR3 reads CASGLAGGSYNEQFF. CDR3 bases: TGTGCCAGCGGACTAGCGGGGGGATCCTACAATGAGCAGTTCTTC.

This chain uses TRBV2 with TRBJ2-2; a possible D gene is TRBD2 (5 bases). Deletions cut 4 bases from V and 2 bases from J, with 5 bases between. The CDR3 consists of 13 residues. CDR1 and CDR2 (germline): SNHLY, FYNNEI. The chain's CDR3 is CASSGTNTGELFF. For the CDR3, the DNA is TGTGCCAGCAGTGGGACTAACACCGGGGAGCTGTTTTTT.

The chain carries TRBV30 and TRBJ1-2; the match to TRBD1 covers 9 bases. This CDR3 spans 11 amino acids. The germline V gene has CDR1 GTSNPN and CDR2 SVGIG (reference sequence). The CDR3 is CATDRGYGYTF. The CDR3 bases are TGTGCTACGGACAGGGGATATGGCTACACCTTC.

The chain employs TRBV15 and TRBJ1-2; 9 bases are a match to TRBD1. This CDR3 spans 15 amino acids. The germline CDR1 and CDR2 sequences are LNHNV and YYDKDF (reference sequence). V dropped 0 bases and J dropped 3; count of bases not matched to a gene: 2. In DNA, the CDR3 is TGTGCCACCAGCAGAGAGACAGGGGGGGACTATGGCTACACCTTC. It yields the protein CATSRETGGDYGYTF.

This clone has a handful of counts. V usage is TRBV6-1 and J usage is TRBJ1-1, with D perhaps matching TRBD1 (6 bases). CDR3 length: 12 residues. Looked up from germline, CDR1 is MNHNS and CDR2 is SASEGT. V was trimmed by 7 bases and J by 6 bases, leaving 12 bases between them. CDR3 DNA: TGTGCCAGCATCCAGGGGTGGGCTGAAGCTTTCTTT. Translation gives CASIQGWAEAFF.

The chain couples TRBV18 to TRBJ2-4; 7 nucleotides align to TRBD1. Losses at the gene ends were 3 bases for V and 2 bases for J; bases not matched to a gene: 13. The CDR3 sequence is 18 residues long. CDR1 is KGHSH and CDR2 is LQKENI in the germline V gene. CDR3 amino acids: CASSPLGAGGTTKNIQYF. CDR3 coding DNA: TGTGCCAGCTCACCCCTAGGGGCAGGGGGAACTACCAAAAACATTCAGTACTTC.

Here the CDR3 reads CAISSDRNNSPLHF. The CDR3, as DNA: TGTGCCATCAGTAGCGACAGAAATAATTCACCCCTCCACTTT. The chain joins TRBV10-3 to TRBJ1-6; possible D gene TRBD1, 5 bases. The germline V gene has CDR1 ENHRY and CDR2 SYGVKD. Trimming removed 5 bases from V and 5 bases from J, with 10 bases in between. The CDR3 totals 14 residues.

The rearrangement joins TRBV25-1 to TRBJ1-2; perhaps TRBD1 as D (6 bases). Germline assignment: CDR1 MGHDK and CDR2 SYGVNS. This CDR3 contains 14 residues. The V gene lost 3 bases and the J gene lost 5 bases, with 13 bases spanning the gap. CDR3 region: CASSDLGRGYGYTF. The CDR3 DNA reads TGTGCCAGCAGTGATTTGGGGAGGGGGTATGGCTACACCTTC.

The rearrangement links TRBV12-5 to TRBJ2-4; possible D gene TRBD1, 5 bases. V was shortened by 4 bases and J by 0 bases, with 13 bases between the two germline ends. Germline assignment: CDR1 LGHNT and CDR2 FRNRAP. This CDR3 is 16 amino acids long. In nucleotides, the CDR3 is TGTGCTAGTGGTTCGAGGACAAATCTAGCCAAAAACATTCAGTACTTC. Amino acids: CASGSRTNLAKNIQYF.

This rearrangement joins TRBV5-6 to TRBJ2-5; the D is unclear. The CDR3 runs to 13 residues. CDR1 and CDR2 (germline): SGHDT, YYEEEE. V was shortened by 0 bases and J by 5 bases, with 8 bases between the two germline ends. The CDR3 here is CASSLDSRETQYF. CDR3 in DNA: TGTGCCAGCAGCTTGGACAGCCGGGAGACCCAGTACTTC. Drawing the rest from reference TRBV5-6 and TRBJ2-5, the complete variable domain is DAGVTQSPTHLIKTRGQQVTLRCSPKSGHDTVSWYQQALGQGPQFIFQYYEEEERQRGNFPDRFSGHQFPNYSSELNVNALLLGDSALYLCASSLDSRETQYFGPGTRLLVL.

This clone has just a few counts. The chain has TRBV6-5 and TRBJ1-5, with 7 bases fitting TRBD1. Germline CDR1 and CDR2: MNHEY and SVGAGI. The CDR3 has 13 amino acids. After removal of 6 bases from V and 3 bases from J, the junction contained 2 bases not matched to a gene. The CDR3 region has the DNA TGTGCCAGCAGAGGGGGCCTCAATCAGCCCCAGCATTTT. The encoded protein is CASRGGLNQPQHF.